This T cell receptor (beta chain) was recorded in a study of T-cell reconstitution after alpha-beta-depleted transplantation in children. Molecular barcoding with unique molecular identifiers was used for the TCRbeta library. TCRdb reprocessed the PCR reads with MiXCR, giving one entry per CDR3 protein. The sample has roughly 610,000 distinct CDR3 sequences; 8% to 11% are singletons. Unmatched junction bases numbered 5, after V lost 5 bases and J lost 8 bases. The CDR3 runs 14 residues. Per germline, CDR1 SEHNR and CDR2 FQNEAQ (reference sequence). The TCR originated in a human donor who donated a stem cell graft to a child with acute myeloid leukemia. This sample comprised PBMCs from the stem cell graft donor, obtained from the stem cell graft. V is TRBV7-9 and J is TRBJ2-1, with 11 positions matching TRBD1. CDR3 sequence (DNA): TGTGCCAGCAGCCGGGGGACAGGGGGATATGAGCAGTTCTTC. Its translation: CASSRGTGGYEQFF.